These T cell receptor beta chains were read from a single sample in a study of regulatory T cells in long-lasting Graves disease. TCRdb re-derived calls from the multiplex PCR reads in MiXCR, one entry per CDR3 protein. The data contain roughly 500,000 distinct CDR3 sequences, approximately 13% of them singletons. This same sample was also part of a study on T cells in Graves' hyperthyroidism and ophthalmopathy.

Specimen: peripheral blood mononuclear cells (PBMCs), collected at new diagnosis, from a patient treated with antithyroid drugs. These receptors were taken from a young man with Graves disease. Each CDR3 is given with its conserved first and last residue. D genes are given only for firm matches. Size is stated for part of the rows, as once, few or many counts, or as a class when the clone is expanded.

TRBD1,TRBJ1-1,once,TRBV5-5,CASSSPGQIGSEAFF,TGCGCCAGCAGTTCGCCGGGACAGATAGGCTCTGAAGCTTTCTTT
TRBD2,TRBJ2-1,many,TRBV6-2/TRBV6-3,CASSPGLGTGQFF,TGTGCCAGCAGTCCGGGACTAGGAACGGGGCAGTTCTTC
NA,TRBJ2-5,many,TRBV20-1,CSAFLAGPGMETQYF,TGCAGTGCCTTCCTGGCGGGACCTGGTATGGAGACCCAGTACTTC
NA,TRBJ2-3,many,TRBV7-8,CASSLTTGGSTDTQYF,TGTGCCAGCAGCCTAACAACGGGCGGTAGCACAGATACGCAGTATTTT
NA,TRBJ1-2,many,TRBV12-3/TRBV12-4,CASLSGGDYGYTF,TGTGCCAGCCTATCGGGGGGGGACTATGGCTACACCTTC
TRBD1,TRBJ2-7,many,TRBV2,CATGVWDSDYEQYF,TGTGCCACCGGAGTTTGGGACAGTGACTACGAGCAGTACTTC
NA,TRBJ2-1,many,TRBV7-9,CASNPVTPHSYNEQFF,TGTGCCAGCAACCCGGTGACCCCTCACTCCTACAATGAGCAGTTCTTC
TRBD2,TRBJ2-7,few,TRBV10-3,CATISGRAYEQYF,TGTGCCACCATTAGCGGGAGGGCCTACGAGCAGTACTTC
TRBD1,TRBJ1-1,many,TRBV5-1,CASSFSGQWNTEAFF,TGCGCCAGCAGCTTTTCGGGACAGTGGAACACTGAAGCTTTCTTT
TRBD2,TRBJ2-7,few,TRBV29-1,CSVALSALAGTYEQYF,TGCAGCGTTGCACTATCGGCACTAGCGGGAACCTACGAGCAGTACTTC
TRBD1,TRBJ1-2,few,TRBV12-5,CASGLVPDRADYGYTF,TGTGCTAGTGGTTTGGTACCCGACAGGGCCGACTATGGCTACACCTTC
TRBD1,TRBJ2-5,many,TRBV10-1,CASTEGTGAVETQYF,TGCGCCAGCACCGAAGGGACAGGGGCCGTAGAGACCCAGTACTTC
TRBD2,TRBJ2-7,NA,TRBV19,CASSFVAGGPGEQYF,TGTGCCAGTAGTTTCGTAGCGGGAGGGCCCGGCGAGCAGTACTTC
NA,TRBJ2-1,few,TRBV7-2,CASSPTGTRSYNEQFF,TGTGCCAGCAGCCCGACAGGAACCCGCTCCTACAATGAGCAGTTCTTC
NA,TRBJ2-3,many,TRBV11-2,CVSSSSTVTDTQYF,TGTGTCAGCAGCTCCTCGACAGTCACAGATACGCAGTATTTT
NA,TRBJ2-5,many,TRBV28,CASSLRRGGYRETQYF,TGTGCCAGCAGTTTGCGGCGCGGCGGGTACAGGGAGACCCAGTACTTC
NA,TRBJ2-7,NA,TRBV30,CAWSMFGGHMGEQYF,TGTGCCTGGAGTATGTTCGGGGGGCACATGGGGGAGCAGTACTTC
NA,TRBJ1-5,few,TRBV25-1,CASSEDLLQPQHF,TGTGCCAGCAGTGAAGATTTACTCCAGCCCCAGCATTTT
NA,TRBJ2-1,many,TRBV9,CASNPGSESYNEQFF,TGTGCCAGCAACCCAGGTAGCGAGTCCTACAATGAGCAGTTCTTC
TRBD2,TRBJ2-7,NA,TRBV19,CASSPRGREGYEQYF,TGTGCCAGTAGTCCCCGAGGACGGGAGGGCTACGAGCAGTACTTC
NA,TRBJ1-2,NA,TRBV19,CASKTIRYAGYTF,TGTGCCAGTAAAACAATACGGTATGCGGGCTACACCTTC
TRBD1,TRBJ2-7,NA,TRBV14,CASSAHRGLVYEQYF,TGTGCCAGCAGCGCTCATAGGGGGCTCGTGTACGAGCAGTACTTC
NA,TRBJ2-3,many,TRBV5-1,CASSYWSSTDTQYF,TGCGCCAGCAGCTATTGGTCCAGCACAGATACGCAGTATTTT
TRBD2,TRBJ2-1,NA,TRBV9,CASSVGTSNLLLQFF,TGTGCCAGCAGCGTAGGGACTAGTAATCTCCTTCTCCAGTTCTTC
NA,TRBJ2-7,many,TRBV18,CASSPHYEQYF,TGTGCCAGCTCACCCCACTACGAGCAGTACTTC
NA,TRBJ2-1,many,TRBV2,CASSEFGLNNEQFF,TGTGCCAGCAGTGAATTTGGACTGAACAATGAGCAGTTCTTC
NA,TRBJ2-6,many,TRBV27,CASSLKGLGANVLTF,TGTGCCAGCAGTTTAAAAGGGTTAGGGGCCAACGTCCTGACTTTC
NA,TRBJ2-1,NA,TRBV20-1,CSARERSSYNEQFF,TGCAGTGCTAGAGAGCGGAGCTCCTACAATGAGCAGTTCTTC
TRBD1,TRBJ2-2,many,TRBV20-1,CSASTGQELFF,TGCAGTGCCTCGACAGGGCAGGAGCTGTTTTTT
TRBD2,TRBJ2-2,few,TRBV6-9,CASSYVPGLAGSGELFF,TGTGCCAGCAGTTACGTTCCGGGACTAGCGGGAAGCGGGGAGCTGTTTTTT
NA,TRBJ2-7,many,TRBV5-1,CASSLGEWPYEQYF,TGCGCCAGCAGCTTGGGGGAGTGGCCCTACGAGCAGTACTTC
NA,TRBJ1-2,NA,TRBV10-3,CASLDRSDGYTF,TGTGCCTCTTTAGACAGGTCCGACGGCTACACCTTC
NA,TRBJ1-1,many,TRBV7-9,CASSPPGANTEAFF,TGTGCCAGCAGCCCGCCCGGGGCGAACACTGAAGCTTTCTTT
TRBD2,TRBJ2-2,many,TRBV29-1,CSALREAGLSSGELFF,TGCAGCGCCCTCCGGGAAGCGGGATTAAGTTCCGGGGAGCTGTTTTTT
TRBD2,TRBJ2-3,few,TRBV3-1,CASSQAGGGDTQYF,TGTGCCAGCAGCCAAGCCGGGGGGGGCGATACGCAGTATTTT
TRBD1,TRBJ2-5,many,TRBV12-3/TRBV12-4,CASGTRGTGGKETQYF,TGTGCCAGCGGTACTAGGGGGACAGGGGGAAAAGAGACCCAGTACTTC
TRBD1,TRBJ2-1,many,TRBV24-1,CATSAWTGSLGEQFF,TGTGCCACCAGTGCATGGACAGGCTCGCTCGGAGAGCAGTTCTTC
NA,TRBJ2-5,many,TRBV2,CASSTGTQYF,TGTGCCAGCAGTACAGGGACCCAGTACTTC
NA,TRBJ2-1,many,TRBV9,CASTRDSLASGEQFF,TGTGCCAGCACCCGAGACTCCCTAGCGAGTGGTGAGCAGTTCTTC
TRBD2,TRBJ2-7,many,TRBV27,CASKTGGAGGPEQYF,TGTGCCAGCAAGACAGGTGGGGCGGGAGGTCCCGAGCAGTACTTC
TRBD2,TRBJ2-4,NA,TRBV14,CASPREGRAKNIQYF,TGTGCCAGCCCCCGGGAGGGAAGGGCCAAAAACATTCAGTACTTC
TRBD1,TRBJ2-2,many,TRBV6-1,CASAPGQDTGELFF,TGTGCCAGCGCCCCGGGACAGGACACCGGGGAGCTGTTTTTT
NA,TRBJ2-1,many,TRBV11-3,CASSSSRSREQDEQFF,TGTGCCAGCAGCTCCAGCCGTAGTCGTGAACAGGATGAGCAGTTCTTC
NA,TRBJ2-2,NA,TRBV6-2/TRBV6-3,CASSYRPQGPTNTGELFF,TGTGCCAGCAGTTACCGGCCTCAGGGCCCTACGAACACCGGGGAGCTGTTTTTT
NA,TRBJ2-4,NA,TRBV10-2,CASRETVKNIQYF,TGCGCCAGCAGGGAAACGGTGAAAAACATTCAGTACTTC
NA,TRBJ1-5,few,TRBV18,CASSPMPRDAQHF,TGTGCCAGCTCACCTATGCCCCGGGACGCCCAGCATTTT
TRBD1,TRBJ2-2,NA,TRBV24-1,CATSDFRDRPTGELFF,TGTGCCACCAGTGATTTCCGGGACAGGCCCACCGGGGAGCTGTTTTTT
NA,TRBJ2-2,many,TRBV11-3,CASSSRFGELFF,TGTGCCAGCAGCTCGCGATTCGGGGAGCTGTTTTTT